These 31 T cell receptor beta chains were sequenced from one sample in a study of blood T cells in healthy people across ages. PCR was performed a second time for 7 to 11 cycles using a sample-barcoded 5' primer and a J-beta primer mix. MiXCR, run by TCRdb on the 5' RACE reads, gives a single entry per CDR3 protein. The repertoire holds 650,000 to 1,000,000 distinct CDR3 sequences, 30% to 45% seen once, with 10% to 15% in the top ten. The source material was blood. These receptors all stem from a young man in good health.

The chain links TRBV12-3 or TRBV12-4 to TRBJ2-1, with TRBD1 identical over 7 bases. CDR3 length: 13 residues. Trimming cost V 5 bases and J 11 bases; bases outside gene matches: 9. The CDR3 sequence: CASSASYRGKQFF. The DNA of the CDR3 is TGTGCCAGCAGTGCCTCTTACAGGGGAAAGCAGTTCTTC.

The chain couples TRBV7-8 to TRBJ1-5; D perhaps matches TRBD1 (6 bases). Trimming stripped 5 bases from V and 6 bases from J, with 14 bases between. This CDR3 comprises 14 residues. Germline V gene data show CDR1 as SGHVS and CDR2 as FQNEAQ. In DNA, the CDR3 is TGTGCCAGCAGCCTCAGGGGAGGGAGTCAGCCCCAGCATTTT. It is translated as CASSLRGGSQPQHF.

The V and J genes are TRBV3-1 and TRBJ1-2; no reliable D call. V shed 0 bases and J shed 4 bases, with 9 bases lying between them. The V gene's germline CDR1 is LGHDT and CDR2 YNNKEL (reference sequence). The length of the CDR3 is 14 residues. CDR3 region: CASSQEWGVYGYTF. In DNA, the CDR3 is TGTGCCAGCAGCCAAGAATGGGGTGTCTATGGCTACACCTTC.

The rearrangement uses TRBV10-3 and TRBJ2-5, with D tentatively TRBD1 (6 bases). The closer fit of TRBJ2-7 to the DNA end suggests the J call may be wrong. Germline CDR1 reads ENHRY; CDR2 reads SYGVKD. This CDR3 contains 15 residues. The chain's CDR3 is CAISESTGSWYEQYF. DNA for the CDR3: TGTGCCATCAGTGAGTCCACAGGGAGTTGGTACGAGCAGTACTTC.

This clonotype was seen at least ten times. Sequence at one end of the junction differs from germline and may be a read error. The chain combines TRBV7-9 with TRBJ2-1; D is possibly TRBD1 (6 bases). CDR1 and CDR2 from the germline V gene are SEHNR and FQNEAQ (reference sequence). CDR3 size: 14 residues. CDR3 nucleotide sequence: TGTGCCAGCACCTTAACAGGGTCCTACAATGAGCAGTTCTTC. Translated: CASTLTGSYNEQFF.

This clonotype appeared a few times. The chain carries TRBV4-2 and TRBJ2-5, with D possibly being TRBD1 or TRBD2 (5 bases each). Germline V gene sequence: CDR1 LGHNA, CDR2 YNFKEQ. V was shortened by 2 bases and J by 3 bases, with 13 bases between the two germline ends. The CDR3 has 15 residues. The CDR3 DNA sequence: TGTGCCAGCAGCCAACACCGGGACCCTAAAGAGACCCAGTACTTC. Translation gives CASSQHRDPKETQYF.

There are a few counts of this clonotype. The chain joins TRBV12-3 or TRBV12-4 to TRBJ1-1; no firm D call. The germline V and J ends were trimmed by 6 bases and 4 bases, with 15 bases remaining between them. The CDR3 spans 14 residues. Written as DNA, the CDR3 is TGTGCCAGCAGCCTAAATTTGTTGGGCACTGAAGCTTTCTTT. It codes for CASSLNLLGTEAFF.

Only a few counts were recorded for this clonotype. V usage is TRBV20-1 and J usage is TRBJ1-2; D is perhaps TRBD1 (5 bases). This CDR3 comprises 15 residues. Germline V gives CDR1 DFQATT, CDR2 SNEGSKA (reference sequence). V dropped 5 bases and J dropped 8 bases, with 24 bases sitting between them. The CDR3 DNA sequence: TGCAGTGCTTCTCAACCCGGGCGGCGGGGGGGAGGCTACACCTTC. Amino acid sequence: CSASQPGRRGGGYTF.

A note on this clonotype: Germline is not matched at one junction end, which may reflect a read error. The chain combines TRBV2 with TRBJ1-5; D is perhaps TRBD1 (5 bases). The CDR3 length is 13 residues. Germline CDR1 reads SNHLY; CDR2 reads FYNNEI. The CDR3 DNA is TGTGCCAGCAGGGAAGAAACAGGAGGTGCCCAGCATTTT. Translating it yields CASREETGGAQHF.

V gene TRBV5-1 combines with J gene TRBJ1-5; unclear D gene. The V gene lost 4 bases and the J gene lost 11 bases, with 16 bases spanning the gap. This CDR3 spans 13 amino acids. Germline values: CDR1 SGHRS, CDR2 YFSETQ. DNA of the CDR3: TGCGCCAGCAGCGGGGATAGCGAGGAGACCCAGCATTTT. Residues: CASSGDSEETQHF. The full variable domain, with the rest looked up from reference TRBV5-1 and TRBJ1-5, is KAGVTQTPRYLIKTRGQQVTLSCSPISGHRSVSWYQQTPGQGLQFLFEYFSETQRNKGNFPGRFSGRQFSNSRSEMNVSTLELGDSALYLCASSGDSEETQHFGDGTRLSIL.

J is TRBJ2-3 and V is TRBV6-6, with a tentative D call TRBD2 (6 bases). The V end lost 5 bases, the J end lost 6 bases, and 21 bases lay between the germline ends. The CDR3 runs to 16 residues. Germline CDR1 and CDR2: MNHNY and SVGAGI (reference sequence). For the CDR3, the DNA is TGTGCCAGCAGTATCCGGGGCGGGGACGTGGCGGATACGCAGTATTTT. Protein product: CASSIRGGDVADTQYF.

This clonotype was seen a few times. The chain uses TRBV7-2 and TRBJ2-3, with 7 bases that match TRBD1. Germline CDR1 and CDR2: SGHTA and FQGNSA. The CDR3 spans 16 residues. V trimming: 5 bases; J trimming: 0 bases; junction bases outside the gene matches: 8. DNA of the CDR3: TGTGCCAGCAGCCTGGGACAGTCGACTAGCACAGATACGCAGTATTTT. Translation gives CASSLGQSTSTDTQYF.

The rearrangement joins TRBV15 to TRBJ2-1; 8 bases align to TRBD2. CDR1 is LNHNV, CDR2 YYDKDF, per germline (reference sequence). The V gene end was trimmed by 8 bases and the J gene end by 8 bases; junction bases not matched to a gene: 14. This CDR3 contains 15 residues. The CDR3 reads CATLNPGLVTYEQFF. The CDR3 DNA follows: TGTGCCACCCTGAACCCGGGACTAGTAACATATGAGCAGTTCTTC.

This clonotype was counted between two and nine times. The rearrangement joins TRBV7-6 to TRBJ2-5, with unresolved D. Between the trimmed V and J ends, which lost 2 bases and 4 bases, there was a span of 11 bases. This CDR3 has 14 residues. CDR1 is SGHVS, CDR2 FNYEAQ, per germline. The CDR3 loop reads CASSLSWAIETQYF. The CDR3 nucleotides are TGTGCCAGCAGCTTAAGCTGGGCTATAGAGACCCAGTACTTC.

V gene TRBV7-3 combines with J gene TRBJ1-4, with D perhaps matching TRBD1 (5 bases). Per the germline V gene, CDR1 is SGHTA and CDR2 is FQGTGA. The CDR3 extends over 17 amino acids. V lost 5 bases and J lost 0, with 16 bases in between. CDR3 DNA: TGTGCCAGCAGCCTTCACGGGGCTCGATCAACTAATGAAAAACTGTTTTTT. Its protein product is CASSLHGARSTNEKLFF.

This chain connects TRBV20-1 to TRBJ2-1, with D perhaps TRBD1 (6 bases). Germline values: CDR1 DFQATT, CDR2 SNEGSKA (reference sequence). V was clipped by 0 bases and J by 6 bases, with 15 bases between them. This CDR3 spans 15 amino acids. The CDR3 bases are TGCAGTGCTAGAGATGGGCGGCTAGGGGGCAATGAGCAGTTCTTC. It codes for CSARDGRLGGNEQFF.

Only a few counts were recorded for this clonotype. V is TRBV4-3 and J is TRBJ1-2, with D possibly matching TRBD1 (5 bases). The germline V gene has CDR1 LGHNA and CDR2 YSLEER. This CDR3 region has 13 residues. V lost 0 bases and J lost 10, with 12 bases in between. Here the CDR3 DNA reads TGCGCCAGCAGCCAAGATAGGGGCTGGGACTACACCTTC. Its translation is CASSQDRGWDYTF.

A word on this clonotype: A much more abundant neighbour one base away suggests this may be a read error. The chain has TRBV10-3 and TRBJ1-2, with TRBD1 as a possible D gene (6 bases). CDR1 and CDR2 (germline): ENHRY, SYGVKD. The CDR3 totals 12 residues. The CDR3 nucleotides read TGTACCATCAGTGAGGGGGGCGGCGGCTACACCTTC. It is translated as CTISEGGGGYTF.

This clonotype occurred many times. This sequence joins TRBV12-3 or TRBV12-4 and TRBJ2-5; 9 bases match TRBD1. This CDR3 comprises 16 residues. The V and J ends lost 5 bases and 2 bases, in that order; junction bases with no gene match: 9. The CDR3 coding sequence is TGTGCCAGCAGTATCGGGACAGGGCCTGGACAAGAGACCCAGTACTTC. This sequence encodes CASSIGTGPGQETQYF.

The gene calls are TRBV3-1 and TRBJ2-3; D ambiguous. CDR3 length: 15 residues. Germline CDR1 reads LGHDT; CDR2 reads YNNKEL (reference sequence). V was pared by 0 bases and J by 2 bases, with 9 bases between. Here the CDR3 reads CASSQDAENTDTQYF. The CDR3 bases are TGTGCCAGCAGCCAAGATGCGGAGAACACAGATACGCAGTATTTT.

This chain links TRBV18 with TRBJ2-4; the match to TRBD2 covers 13 bases. The V gene end was trimmed by 0 bases and the J gene end by 0 bases; junction bases not matched to a gene: 5. CDR1 and CDR2 (germline): KGHSH, LQKENI. This CDR3 region has 19 residues. CDR3 region: CASSPPGLAGFLAKNIQYF. The CDR3 DNA is TGTGCCAGCTCACCACCGGGACTAGCGGGGTTTCTAGCCAAAAACATTCAGTACTTC.

The chain carries TRBV20-1 and TRBJ2-5; D not certain. Germline-derived CDR1 and CDR2 are DFQATT and SNEGSKA (reference sequence). V lost 2 bases to trimming and J lost 11 bases, with 15 bases between them. The CDR3 contains 12 residues. The CDR3 here is CSARTLSGEQYF. The CDR3 nucleotides read TGCAGTGCTAGAACCCTAAGTGGGGAACAGTACTTC.

This clonotype was seen at least ten times. The chain has TRBV20-1 and TRBJ2-5; no reliable D call. This CDR3 is built from 11 residues. Germline CDR1 reads DFQATT; CDR2 reads SNEGSKA (reference sequence). CDR3 loop: CSARPGETQYF. As DNA, the CDR3 is TGCAGCGCCAGGCCTGGGGAGACCCAGTACTTC.

With regard to this clonotype: Possible read error: a much larger clone is one base away. This chain connects TRBV29-1 to TRBJ2-4, with D hard to call. The J call is in doubt because the DNA end fits TRBJ2-5 better. The CDR3 is 11 residues long. Germline lookup yields CDR1 SQVTM and CDR2 ANQGSEA. CDR3 nucleotides: TGCAGCGTTGGTTCGGAAGAGACCCAGTACTTC. This encodes CSVGSEETQYF.

V and J are TRBV21-1 and TRBJ2-3; whether TRBD2, the table's D call, matches the DNA was not checked. TRBV21-1 is assigned pseudogene status. CDR3 length: 16 amino acids. Here the CDR3 reads CARPQGLAGHTDTQYF. Here the CDR3 DNA reads TGTGCCAGACCCCAAGGACTAGCGGGGCACACAGATACGCAGTATTTT.

The chain is built from TRBV20-1 and TRBJ2-7, with a possible D match to TRBD1 (6 bases). Trimming cost V 0 bases and J 7 bases, with 10 bases left between them. The CDR3 contains 12 residues. Germline V lookup: CDR1 DFQATT, CDR2 SNEGSKA (reference sequence). Here the CDR3 reads CSAREWGHEQYF. CDR3 bases: TGCAGTGCTAGAGAATGGGGACATGAGCAGTACTTC.

V is TRBV6-2 or TRBV6-3 and J is TRBJ2-1, with 8 bases lining up with TRBD2. Per the germline V gene, CDR1 is MNHEY and CDR2 is SVGEGT. There are 16 residues in the CDR3. V trimming: 3 bases; J trimming: 6 bases; junction bases outside the gene matches: 10. CDR3 loop: CASSYPRPGGGNEQFF. The DNA for the CDR3 is TGTGCCAGCAGTTATCCACGTCCGGGGGGGGGCAATGAGCAGTTCTTC.

The V call is TRBV7-2, the J call TRBJ2-7; no firm D call. This CDR3 is built from 12 residues. V lost 1 base, J lost 7 bases, and 8 bases lay in between. Germline loops: CDR1 SGHTA, CDR2 FQGNSA. CDR3 nucleotides: TGTGCCAGCAGCTTAGATATCCATGAGCAGTACTTC. The encoded protein is CASSLDIHEQYF.

The chain carries TRBV3-1 and TRBJ2-4; D tentatively reads TRBD1 or TRBD2 (5 bases each). CDR3 length: 13 amino acids. The germline V and J ends were trimmed by 1 base and 8 bases, with 9 bases remaining between them. Germline CDR1 LGHDT, CDR2 YNNKEL (reference sequence). CDR3 region: CASSQGGADIQYF. The CDR3 DNA follows: TGTGCCAGCAGCCAAGGAGGGGCGGACATTCAGTACTTC.

This clonotype turned up a few times. The chain links TRBV19 to TRBJ1-6; D unclear. V was shortened by 7 bases and J by 7 bases, with 14 bases between the two germline ends. The CDR3 is 14 residues long. Germline CDR1 and CDR2: LNHDA and SQIVND (reference sequence). CDR3 nucleotide sequence: TGTGCCAGTACCGATCTCGGACGGAATTCACCCCTCCACTTT. Translated, it gives CASTDLGRNSPLHF.

This clonotype was observed many times. The chain is built from TRBV4-1 and TRBJ1-2, with TRBD1 matching over 10 bases. CDR1 is MGHRA, CDR2 YSYEKL, per germline. The J segment lost 3 bases and the V segment lost 4 bases, leaving 14 bases of the junction unmatched. There are 18 residues in the CDR3. CDR3 coding DNA: TGCGCCAGCAGCCTCGCCTCTGTGGGACAGGGGAGAGACTATGGCTACACCTTC. Translated, it gives CASSLASVGQGRDYGYTF.